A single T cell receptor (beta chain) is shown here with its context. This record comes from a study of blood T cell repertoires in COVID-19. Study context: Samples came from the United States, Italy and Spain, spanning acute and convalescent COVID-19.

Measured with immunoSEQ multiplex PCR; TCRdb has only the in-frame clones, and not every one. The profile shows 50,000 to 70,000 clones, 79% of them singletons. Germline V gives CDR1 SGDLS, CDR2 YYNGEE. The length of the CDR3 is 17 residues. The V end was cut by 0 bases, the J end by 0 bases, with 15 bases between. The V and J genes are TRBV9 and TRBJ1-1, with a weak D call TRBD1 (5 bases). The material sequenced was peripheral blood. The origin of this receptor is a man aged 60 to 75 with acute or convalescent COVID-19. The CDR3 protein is CASSVDPRRGMNTEAFF. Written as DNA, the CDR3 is TGTGCCAGCAGCGTAGACCCCCGGAGGGGAATGAACACTGAAGCTTTCTTT.